Following are 24 T cell receptor beta chains from one sample sequenced in a study of a mutant IDH1 vaccine in newly diagnosed glioma. The method was immunoSEQ multiplex PCR; TCRdb's version includes in-frame clones alone and lacks a portion of them. The profile shows 90,000 to 100,000 clones, around 90% of them singletons. Time point specified: baseline, week 1 (first vaccination visit). The treatment here: pre-vaccination baseline after standard-of-care therapy. Sequenced material: PBMCs, taken from a glioma patient treated with radiotherapy, temozolomide or both. The receptors come from a woman in her fifties or sixties with glioma.

This clone was seen only a few times. The J gene is TRBJ2-4, the V gene TRBV5-1; weak D call: TRBD2 (5 bases). V lost 4 bases and J lost 0, with 11 bases in between. The V gene's germline CDR1 is SGHRS and CDR2 YFSETQ. The CDR3 sequence is 15 residues long. In DNA, the CDR3 is TGCGCCAGCAGCCAAGAAGGACTAGCCAAAAACATTCAGTACTTC. It yields the protein CASSQEGLAKNIQYF.

J is TRBJ2-7 and V is TRBV9; D gene unclear. The CDR3 totals 14 residues. Trimming took 0 bases from V and 2 from J, leaving 9 bases between them. Looked up from germline, CDR1 is SGDLS and CDR2 is YYNGEE. The DNA of the CDR3 is TGTGCCAGCAGCGTAGATCAGATTACCTACGAGCAGTACTTC. Residues: CASSVDQITYEQYF.

This chain links TRBV28 with TRBJ2-7, with 8 bases aligning to TRBD1. Germline assignment: CDR1 MDHEN and CDR2 SYDVKM. This CDR3 has 15 amino acids. V was pared by 6 bases and J by 2 bases, with 9 bases of the junction left unmatched. CDR3 protein: CASSSQGEKPYEQYF. CDR3 DNA sequence: TGTGCCAGCAGCTCACAGGGGGAAAAACCCTACGAGCAGTACTTC. The full variable domain, rest sourced from reference TRBV28 and TRBJ2-7, is DVKVTQSSRYLVKRTGEKVFLECVQDMDHENMFWYRQDPGLGLRLIYFSYDVKMKEKGDIPEGYSVSREKKERFSLILESASTNQTSMYLCASSSQGEKPYEQYFGPGTRLTVT.

The chain joins TRBV11-2 to TRBJ1-2; 8 bases map to TRBD1. The ends lost 4 bases at V and 6 bases at J; junction bases unmatched: 4. Germline V gene sequence: CDR1 SGHAT, CDR2 FQNNGV. The CDR3 runs 13 residues. This CDR3 is CASSSDRGHGYTF. The CDR3 DNA reads as TGTGCCAGCAGCTCCGACAGGGGCCATGGCTACACCTTC.

This chain connects TRBV7-9 to TRBJ1-2, with D perhaps TRBD1 (5 bases). CDR1 and CDR2 (germline): SEHNR, FQNEAQ (reference sequence). CDR3 size: 15 residues. Trimming cost V 3 bases and J 8 bases, with 19 bases left between them. The CDR3 DNA reads TGTGCCAGCAGCTTTGCGGGACCCCCGGGATCGGGCTACACCTTC. Its translation: CASSFAGPPGSGYTF.

This clone appeared once. The chain is built from TRBV5-5 and TRBJ2-1, with 7 bases fitting TRBD1. Germline assignment: CDR1 SGHKS and CDR2 YYEKEE (reference sequence). J was trimmed by 7 bases and V by 4 bases; bases with no gene match: 5. The CDR3 contains 13 residues. The CDR3, as DNA: TGTGCCAGCAGCACGGGACAGTTTAATGAGCAGTTCTTC. Translated: CASSTGQFNEQFF.

The chain is built from TRBV7-9 and TRBJ1-1, with 11 bases matching TRBD1. Germline V gene lookup returns CDR1 SEHNR and CDR2 FQNEAQ (reference sequence). This CDR3 has 16 residues. The V segment lost 3 bases and the J segment 4 bases; nucleotides outside the gene matches: 7. DNA of the CDR3: TGTGCCAGCAGCTTTCTCCGGACAGGGGGCGCCACTGAAGCTTTCTTT. It yields the protein CASSFLRTGGATEAFF.

This sequence joins TRBV28 and TRBJ2-5; maybe TRBD1 (5 bases). Germline V gene sequence: CDR1 MDHEN, CDR2 SYDVKM. The V end lost 3 bases, the J end lost 1 base, and 9 bases lay between the germline ends. This CDR3 comprises 14 residues. In DNA, the CDR3 is TGTGCCAGCAGTTTTTGGGGCGCCCAAGAGACCCAGTACTTC. Amino acids: CASSFWGAQETQYF.

This sequence joins TRBV19 and TRBJ1-5; D perhaps matches TRBD1 (6 bases). CDR1 is LNHDA and CDR2 is SQIVND in the germline V gene (reference sequence). The V end was cut by 5 bases, the J end by 3 bases, with 14 bases between. The CDR3 runs 15 residues. The CDR3: CASSVTGPPNQPQHF. CDR3 sequence (DNA): TGTGCCAGTAGTGTGACAGGCCCACCCAATCAGCCCCAGCATTTT.

This rearrangement joins TRBV6-6 to TRBJ2-7, with 9 bases aligning to TRBD2. V was pared by 8 bases and J by 4 bases, with 9 bases of the junction left unmatched. The CDR3 covers 14 residues. Germline V gene sequence: CDR1 MNHNY, CDR2 SVGAGI (reference sequence). The CDR3 loop reads CASHAGTSRYEQYF. CDR3 sequence (DNA): TGTGCCAGCCACGCCGGGACTAGCCGATACGAGCAGTACTTC.

The chain has TRBV6-1 and TRBJ2-1; 10 positions agree with TRBD1. The germline CDR1 and CDR2 sequences are MNHNS and SASEGT. CDR3 length: 15 amino acids. The J segment lost 5 bases and the V segment lost 2 bases, leaving 3 bases of the junction unmatched. CDR3 loop: CASSEYGTGDNEQFF. In nucleotides, the CDR3 is TGTGCCAGCAGTGAATATGGGACAGGGGACAATGAGCAGTTCTTC.

In nucleotides, the CDR3 is TGTGCCAGCAGTTACGAGACAGGGCCCGGGGAGCTGTTTTTT. Protein sequence: CASSYETGPGELFF. The V gene is TRBV6-6, the J gene TRBJ2-2; 7 nucleotides align to TRBD1. Germline assignment: CDR1 MNHNY and CDR2 SVGAGI (reference sequence). The CDR3 spans 14 residues. Trimming removed 2 bases from V and 6 bases from J; junction bases left unmatched: 3.

This clone was detected only a few times. V and J are TRBV18 and TRBJ1-5; D uncertain. Trimming took 3 bases from V and 0 from J, leaving 12 bases between them. This CDR3 has 16 amino acids. Germline loops: CDR1 KGHSH, CDR2 LQKENI. The CDR3 loop is CASSPTGVGSNQPQHF. The CDR3 DNA reads TGTGCCAGCTCACCTACGGGTGTTGGTAGCAATCAGCCCCAGCATTTT.

Concerning this clone: The junction and the germline gene differ at one end; a read error may be behind it. V usage is TRBV2 and J usage is TRBJ2-7; D may be TRBD1 (6 bases). In germline, CDR1 is SNHLY, CDR2 FYNNEI. The CDR3 is made up of 11 amino acids. This CDR3 reads CASREGGEQYF. Here the CDR3 DNA reads TGTGCCAGCAGAGAAGGGGGCGAGCAGTACTTC.

This clone appeared once. The rearrangement links TRBV2 to TRBJ2-1; possibly TRBD2 for D (5 bases). The V gene lost 1 base and the J gene lost 12 bases, with 10 bases spanning the gap. This CDR3 comprises 12 residues. Germline V gene lookup returns CDR1 SNHLY and CDR2 FYNNEI. CDR3 sequence: CASSEGGEVQFF. In nucleotides, the CDR3 is TGTGCCAGCAGTGAAGGGGGAGAGGTGCAGTTCTTC.

This chain connects TRBV5-1 to TRBJ2-5, with a weak D call TRBD1 (6 bases). The germline V gene has CDR1 SGHRS and CDR2 YFSETQ. The V gene lost 5 bases and the J gene lost 3 bases, with 8 bases spanning the gap. The CDR3 consists of 12 residues. CDR3: CASSRQEETQYF. The CDR3 DNA reads as TGCGCCAGCAGTAGACAGGAAGAGACCCAGTACTTC.

The V gene is TRBV5-6, the J gene TRBJ1-2, with 10 bases lining up with TRBD1. Looked up from germline, CDR1 is SGHDT and CDR2 is YYEEEE. With V trimmed by 3 bases and J by 6 bases, 5 bases remained unmatched. This CDR3 has 14 amino acids. CDR3 residues: CASSSDRGRDGYTF. CDR3 coding DNA: TGTGCCAGCAGCTCGGACAGGGGGAGGGATGGCTACACCTTC.

This chain connects TRBV19 to TRBJ2-1, with TRBD2 matching 10 bases. This CDR3 has 14 amino acids. Trimming took 7 bases from V and 6 from J; bases not matched to a gene: 6. CDR1 is LNHDA, CDR2 SQIVND, per germline (reference sequence). The CDR3 DNA sequence: TGTGCCAGTACCCACCCTAGCGGGAGCAATGAGCAGTTCTTC. Its translation is CASTHPSGSNEQFF. Based on the CDR3 plus reference TRBV19 and TRBJ2-1, the full variable domain is DGGITQSPKYLFRKEGQNVTLSCEQNLNHDAMYWYRQDPGQGLRLIYYSQIVNDFQKGDIAEGYSVSREKKESFPLTVTSAQKNPTAFYLCASTHPSGSNEQFFGPGTRLTVL.

The chain joins TRBV28 to TRBJ1-1; D is unclear. Per germline, CDR1 MDHEN and CDR2 SYDVKM. Trimming cost V 4 bases and J 4 bases, with 13 bases left between them. The CDR3 has 14 amino acids. The CDR3 loop is CASSSYQASTEAFF. CDR3 sequence (DNA): TGTGCCAGCAGTTCCTACCAAGCGAGCACTGAAGCTTTCTTT.

The gene calls are TRBV7-2 and TRBJ2-3, with D perhaps TRBD2 (6 bases). The CDR3 is 12 amino acids. The ends were cut back, 6 bases at V and 6 bases at J, with 10 bases in the middle. Per the germline V gene, CDR1 is SGHTA and CDR2 is FQGNSA. The CDR3 spells CASRGGADTQYF. In DNA form, the CDR3 reads TGTGCCAGCAGGGGGGGTGCGGATACGCAGTATTTT.

The chain recombines TRBV7-9 with TRBJ1-6; perhaps TRBD1 as D (6 bases). There are 14 residues in the CDR3. The V end lost 4 bases, the J end lost 8 bases, and 12 bases lay between the germline ends. Germline lookup yields CDR1 SEHNR and CDR2 FQNEAQ (reference sequence). CDR3: CASSWGRTYSPLHF. DNA for the CDR3: TGTGCCAGCAGCTGGGGGCGGACCTATTCACCCCTCCACTTT.

The chain carries TRBV27 and TRBJ2-1; D is perhaps TRBD2 (6 bases). The germline V gene encodes CDR1 MNHEY and CDR2 SMNVEV (reference sequence). CDR3 length: 15 amino acids. The V and J ends lost 2 bases and 4 bases respectively, with 12 bases between them. CDR3 DNA sequence: TGTGCCAGCAGTTTACCTAGCGAAATATACAATGAGCAGTTCTTC. It specifies CASSLPSEIYNEQFF.

Only one count was recorded for this clone. The genes are TRBV7-2 and TRBJ2-1; no clear D gene. V gave up 0 bases and J gave up 5 bases, with 8 bases separating them. Germline V gene lookup returns CDR1 SGHTA and CDR2 FQGNSA. The CDR3 contains 14 residues. The CDR3 sequence is CASSLAALDNEQFF. CDR3 in DNA: TGTGCCAGCAGCTTAGCGGCCCTCGACAATGAGCAGTTCTTC.

Of note for this clone: Other nucleotide sequences in the sample specify the same CDR3. This chain links TRBV14 with TRBJ2-5; D is unresolved. The CDR3 covers 14 residues. Germline CDR1 SGHDN, CDR2 FVKESK. With 1 base removed from V and 5 bases from J, the gap between germline ends came to 11 bases. The CDR3: CASSQGARSETQYF. The CDR3 nucleotides read TGTGCCAGCAGCCAAGGGGCTAGATCGGAGACCCAGTACTTC.